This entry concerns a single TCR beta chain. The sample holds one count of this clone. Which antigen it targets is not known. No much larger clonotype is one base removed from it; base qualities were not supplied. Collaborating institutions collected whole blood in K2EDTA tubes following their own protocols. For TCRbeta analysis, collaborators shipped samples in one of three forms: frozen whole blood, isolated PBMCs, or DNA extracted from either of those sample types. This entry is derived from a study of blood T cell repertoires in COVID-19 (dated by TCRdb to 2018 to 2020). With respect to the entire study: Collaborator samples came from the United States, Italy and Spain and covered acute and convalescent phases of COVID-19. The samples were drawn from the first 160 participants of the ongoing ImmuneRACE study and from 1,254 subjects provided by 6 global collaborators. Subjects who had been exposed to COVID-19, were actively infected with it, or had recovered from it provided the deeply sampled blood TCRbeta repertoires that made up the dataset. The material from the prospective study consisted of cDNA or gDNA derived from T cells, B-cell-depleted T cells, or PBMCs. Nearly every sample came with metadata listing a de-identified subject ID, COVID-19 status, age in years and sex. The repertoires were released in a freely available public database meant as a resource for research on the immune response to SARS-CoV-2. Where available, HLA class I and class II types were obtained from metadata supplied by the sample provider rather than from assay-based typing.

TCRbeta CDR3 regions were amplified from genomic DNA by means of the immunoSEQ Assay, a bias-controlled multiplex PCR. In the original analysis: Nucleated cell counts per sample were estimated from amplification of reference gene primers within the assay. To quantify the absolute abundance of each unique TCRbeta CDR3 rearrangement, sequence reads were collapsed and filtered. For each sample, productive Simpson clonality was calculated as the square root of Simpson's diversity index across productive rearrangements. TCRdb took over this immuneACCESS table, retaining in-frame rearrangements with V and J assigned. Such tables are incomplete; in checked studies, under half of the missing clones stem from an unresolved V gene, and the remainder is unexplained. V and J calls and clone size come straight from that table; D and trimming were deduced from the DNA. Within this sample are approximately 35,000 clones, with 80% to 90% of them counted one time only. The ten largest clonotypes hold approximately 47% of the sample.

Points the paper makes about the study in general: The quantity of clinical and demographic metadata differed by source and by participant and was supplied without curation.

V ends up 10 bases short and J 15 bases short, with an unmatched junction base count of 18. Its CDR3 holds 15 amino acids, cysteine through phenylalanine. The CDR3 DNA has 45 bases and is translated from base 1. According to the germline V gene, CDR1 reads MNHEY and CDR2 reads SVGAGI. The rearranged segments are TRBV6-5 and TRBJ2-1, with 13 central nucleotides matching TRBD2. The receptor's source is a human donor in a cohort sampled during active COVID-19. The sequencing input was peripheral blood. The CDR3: CATKNTGLAGVSLFF. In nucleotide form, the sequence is TGTGCCACCAAGAATACAGGACTAGCGGGGGTCAGCTTGTTCTTC.